Described below is a single TCR beta chain sequence and its context. The target antigen is unknown. These data come from a study of T cells after yellow fever vaccination. As for the study in general: SMART-Seq v4 Ultra Low Input prepared the low-cell-number fractions.

5'RACE template switching produced TCR cDNA carrying a universal primer site and UMIs. TCRdb re-called the 5' RACE reads through MiXCR, storing one row per CDR3 protein. The top ten hold 15% to 20% of the sample, which has approximately 450,000 distinct CDR3 sequences, around 19% seen once. Notes on the study in general: Among all clonotypes, a small share was observed in both CD4 and CD8 compartments. Contaminants from the bulk population, in the form of abundant clonotypes, could be found in FACS-sorted repertoires.

This CDR3 contains 15 residues. Germline values: CDR1 MDHEN, CDR2 SYDVKM. Germline trimming cut 3 bases from V and 4 bases from J; bases unmatched to any gene: 7. The input for sequencing was PBMCs, taken before the yellow fever booster vaccination. The V call is TRBV28, the J call TRBJ1-2; the match to TRBD1 covers 8 bases. This clonotype was sampled from a man aged 18-30 years who received the YFV17D yellow fever vaccine. CDR3 region: CASSFITGGSYGYTF. CDR3 nucleotide sequence: TGTGCCAGCAGTTTTATAACAGGGGGTTCCTATGGCTACACCTTC.